This T cell receptor (beta chain) stems from a study of blood T cell repertoires in COVID-19. In the study overall: COVID-19 samples from acute and convalescent phases originated in the United States, Italy and Spain. The cDNA or gDNA used as material had been derived from T cells, B-cell-depleted T cells, or PBMCs.

The table came from immunoSEQ multiplex PCR; TCRdb's copy has only in-frame clones and leaves some out. The sample lists approximately 240,000 clones; 85% were seen once. The sequenced sample consisted of peripheral blood. The source of this sequence is a man aged 50-60 years who had recovered from COVID-19.

CDR3 nucleotides: TGCGCCAGCAGCTTGGCCAGCGTCTCCTACGAGCAGTACTTC. This codes for CASSLASVSYEQYF. The genes are TRBV5-1 and TRBJ2-7, with D hard to call. This CDR3 is built from 14 residues. Germline V lookup: CDR1 SGHRS, CDR2 YFSETQ. Trimming removed 0 bases at V and 0 bases at J, with 7 bases between.